These T cell receptor beta chains were read from a single sample in a study of OX40 agonist ivuxolimab in advanced cancers. Data came from immunoSEQ multiplex PCR; TCRdb stores just in-frame clones and leaves some out. The sample lists 70,000 or so clones, more than 75% seen once, with 5% to 6.5% in the top ten. Source: CD4+ or CD8+ T cells sorted from blood, taken in a trial of the OX40 agonist ivuxolimab. The receptors here all came from an adult with an advanced solid tumor such as melanoma, head and neck, liver or kidney cancer. The CDR3 runs from the conserved cysteine through the conserved F or W. The D gene is left open where the match is weak. Size tells how often a clone was seen (once, few, many) or the class of an expanded clone, and some rows leave it out.

NA	TRBV2	TRBJ2-7	TRBD1	TGTGCCAGCAGTGACGGACAGGGAGTTTTTAGCGAGCAGTACTTC	CASSDGQGVFSEQYF
NA	TRBV6-5	TRBJ2-1	NA	TGTGCCAGCAGTCCTGGGCGGTACTCCTACAATGAGCAGTTCTTC	CASSPGRYSYNEQFF
once	TRBV2	TRBJ2-3	NA	TGTGCCAGCAAGTGGGCAGCCGGGCAAGGTGCAGATACGCAGTATTTT	CASKWAAGQGADTQYF
NA	TRBV28	TRBJ1-1	NA	TGTGCCAGCATTATAGGCTCGGCCGCAGGGAACACTGAAGCTTTCTTT	CASIIGSAAGNTEAFF
NA	TRBV6-6	TRBJ1-2	NA	TGTGCCAGCAGCTTAGAGATCGGGGCGTATGGCTACACCTTC	CASSLEIGAYGYTF
NA	TRBV6-6	TRBJ2-5	TRBD2	TGTGCCAGCAGCCCGGCAGCGGGAGTAAGAGAGACCCAGTACTTC	CASSPAAGVRETQYF
NA	TRBV28	TRBJ1-2	NA	TGTGCCAGCAGTTCCGGACGAGGCTACACCTTC	CASSSGRGYTF
NA	TRBV4-3	TRBJ1-2	NA	TGCGCCAGCAGCCAAGATAGCCGGGACACTCTTAACTATGGCTACACCTTC	CASSQDSRDTLNYGYTF
NA	TRBV14	TRBJ2-3	NA	TGTGCCAGCAGCCAAGGACTCTTAGAGGGGTATACGCAGTATTTT	CASSQGLLEGYTQYF
NA	TRBV2	TRBJ1-4	NA	TGTGCCAGCAGTGAACAGGGCATCGGGCATGTGGCTAATGAAAAACTGTTTTTT	CASSEQGIGHVANEKLFF
NA	TRBV30	TRBJ1-6	TRBD1	TGTGCCTGGAGTGAAGGGGGCTTGGATAATTCACCCCTCCACTTT	CAWSEGGLDNSPLHF
NA	TRBV9	TRBJ1-2	NA	TGTGCCAGCAGCGCCCTCACGGGGAACTATGGCTACACCTTC	CASSALTGNYGYTF
NA	TRBV6-5	TRBJ1-1	TRBD1	TGTGCCAGCAGTTACTCGACGTTCGGGACAGGGGCTTTCTTT	CASSYSTFGTGAFF
NA	TRBV21-1	TRBJ2-5	NA	TGTGCCAGCAGCAAAGCGGTATCTTCCATAGAGACCCAGTACTTC	CASSKAVSSIETQYF
NA	TRBV7-6	TRBJ2-7	TRBD1	TGTGCCAGCAGTCGGACAGGGTTCAGGGCCGAGCAGTACTTC	CASSRTGFRAEQYF
once	TRBV7-8	TRBJ1-3	NA	TGTGCCAGCAGCTTCGGAGCTGGAAACACCATATATTTT	CASSFGAGNTIYF
NA	TRBV6-6	TRBJ1-1	NA	TGTGCCAGCAGTTACGCCAGGGCCAACACTGAAGCTTTCTTT	CASSYARANTEAFF
NA	TRBV7-6	TRBJ2-1	TRBD2	TGTGCCAGCAGCTTAGGCGGGGCTAGCGGGGGCTACAATGAGCAGTTCTTC	CASSLGGASGGYNEQFF
NA	TRBV7-2	TRBJ1-6	TRBD1	TGTGCCAGCAGCTTAGGGATCCGGGACAGTCTGTACTTT	CASSLGIRDSLYF
NA	TRBV7-2	TRBJ2-7	TRBD2	TGTGCCAGCAGCCGAGGGACTAGTAGTACCTACGAGCAGTACTTC	CASSRGTSSTYEQYF
few	TRBV5-1	TRBJ1-6	NA	TGCGCCAGCAGCTTGGGGGATCAGTTACGCTCACCCCTCCACTTT	CASSLGDQLRSPLHF
once	TRBV27	TRBJ1-6	NA	TGTGCCAGCAGTTCACGCCTCGATAATTCACCCCTCCACTTT	CASSSRLDNSPLHF
NA	TRBV14	TRBJ2-5	NA	TGTGCCAGCAGTAGGGGGGGACTGGAGACCCAGTACTTC	CASSRGGLETQYF
medium-sized	TRBV29-1	TRBJ1-3	NA	TGCAGCGTTGACGCTGGAAACACCATATATTTT	CSVDAGNTIYF
NA	TRBV13	TRBJ1-3	NA	TGTGCCAGCAGCTTCCGAACTGGAAACACCATATATTTT	CASSFRTGNTIYF
NA	TRBV11-3	TRBJ1-1	TRBD1	TGTGCCAGCAGCTCCACCTGGACAGGGGCGGACACTGAAGCTTTCTTT	CASSSTWTGADTEAFF
NA	TRBV30	TRBJ2-4	TRBD1	TGTGCCTGGAGCCCGGGACAGGGGGATGACATTCAGTACTTC	CAWSPGQGDDIQYF
NA	TRBV15	TRBJ2-7	NA	TGTGCCACCAGCAGAGATGGCAGGGAATACGAGCAGTACTTC	CATSRDGREYEQYF
NA	TRBV19	TRBJ2-1	TRBD1	TGTGCCAGTAGTTCGACAGGGGGAGGGAATGAGCAGTTCTTC	CASSSTGGGNEQFF
NA	TRBV7-9	TRBJ1-1	TRBD1	TGTGCCAGCAGATCAGACAGGGGGTGGGTCACTGAAGCTTTCTTT	CASRSDRGWVTEAFF
NA	TRBV4-1	TRBJ2-1	NA	TGCGCCAGCAGCCCAAGATACCACGGGTTAGGTGATGAGCAGTTCTTC	CASSPRYHGLGDEQFF
NA	TRBV7-8	TRBJ2-5	TRBD2	TGTGCCAGCAGCGCCTGGGTGACGCGGGAGCAAGAGACCCAGTACTTC	CASSAWVTREQETQYF
once	TRBV30	TRBJ2-7	NA	TGTGCCTGGAGCCCCAAAGGGGGAACCTACGAGCAGTACTTC	CAWSPKGGTYEQYF
NA	TRBV11-3	TRBJ2-1	NA	TGTGCCAGCAGATATAACCGGGCCTACTACAATGAGCAGTTCTTC	CASRYNRAYYNEQFF
NA	TRBV14	TRBJ1-2	TRBD1	TGTGCCAGCAGCGCCGGACAGGGCTTTAACTATGGCTACACCTTC	CASSAGQGFNYGYTF
NA	TRBV12-5	TRBJ2-7	TRBD1	TGTGCTAGTGGTTTGGTACGGGGACAGGGGGCCCACGAGCAGTACTTC	CASGLVRGQGAHEQYF
NA	TRBV5-1	TRBJ2-2	TRBD1	TGCGCCAGCAGCCCAACAGGGGGCTGGACCGGGGAGCTGTTTTTT	CASSPTGGWTGELFF
NA	TRBV10-2	TRBJ1-2	NA	TGCGCCAGCAACGACAGATCTAACTATGGCTACACCTTC	CASNDRSNYGYTF
NA	TRBV29-1	TRBJ1-4	TRBD1	TGCAGCGTATCAGGGGGCGGAGGTGAAAAACTGTTTTTT	CSVSGGGGEKLFF
NA	TRBV28	TRBJ2-1	TRBD2	TGTGCCAGCAGGACAGCGGGAGGTTTTTACAATGAGCAGTTCTTC	CASRTAGGFYNEQFF
few	TRBV7-8	TRBJ2-5	TRBD2	TGTGCCAGCAGCTACGAAGCCGGGACTAGCGGTATAACCCAGTACTTC	CASSYEAGTSGITQYF
NA	TRBV5-1	TRBJ1-2	NA	TGCGCCAGCAGCCCAACGACGGATTCGAGCGGTGGCTACACCTTC	CASSPTTDSSGGYTF
few	TRBV14	TRBJ1-5	NA	TGTGCCAGCAGCCAAGATTCAAGTCAGCCCCAGCATTTT	CASSQDSSQPQHF
NA	TRBV14	TRBJ1-1	NA	TGTGCCAGCAGCCTAAGAAATGACTTGGTCGGGGCTTTCTTT	CASSLRNDLVGAFF
NA	TRBV18	TRBJ1-1	NA	TGTGCCAGCTCACAAGGACAGCGGGGCACTGAAGCTTTCTTT	CASSQGQRGTEAFF
NA	TRBV5-6	TRBJ1-1	TRBD1	TGTGCCAGCAGCGTGGCGACAGGGCGGACTGAAGCTTTCTTT	CASSVATGRTEAFF